A single sample is the source of the 10 T cell receptor beta chains below, sequenced in a study of blood T cell repertoires in COVID-19. Method: immunoSEQ multiplex PCR; TCRdb's copy keeps in-frame clones and lacks some. Of tens of thousands of clones in the sample, about 90% were seen once. Sequencing was done on a sample of peripheral blood. The receptor source for this set is a man aged 55 to 70 with acute or convalescent COVID-19.

Concerning this clone: Compared with germline, one end of the junction differs, possibly owing to a read error. This chain uses TRBV12-3 or TRBV12-4 with TRBJ1-1; TRBD1 matches 8 bases. The CDR3 has 11 amino acids. The chain's CDR3 is CASSLGTGAEF. Written as DNA, the CDR3 is TGTGCCAGCAGTTTGGGGACAGGTGCGGAATTC.

The V call is TRBV10-3, the J call TRBJ2-1; 15 nucleotides match TRBD2. CDR3 length equals 16 residues. V was pared by 3 bases and J by 4 bases, with 1 base of the junction left unmatched. Looked up from germline, CDR1 is ENHRY and CDR2 is SYGVKD. CDR3 sequence (DNA): TGTGCCATCAGTGAAGGACTAGCGGGAGGGTACAATGAGCAGTTCTTC. Translating it yields CAISEGLAGGYNEQFF.

The V call is TRBV30, the J call TRBJ2-2, with 10 bases aligning to TRBD1. Germline assignment: CDR1 GTSNPN and CDR2 SVGIG (reference sequence). CDR3 size: 16 residues. J lost 6 bases, V lost 0 bases, and 7 bases had no gene match. The CDR3 region has the DNA TGTGCCTGGAGTGTACAGTGGACAGGGGGGGCCGGGGAGCTGTTTTTT. Protein product: CAWSVQWTGGAGELFF. The variable domain in full, completed from reference TRBV30 and TRBJ2-2, reads SQTIHQWPATLVQPVGSPLSLECTVEGTSNPNLYWYRQAAGRGLQLLFYSVGIGQISSEVPQNLSASRPQDRQFILSSKKLLLSDSGFYLCAWSVQWTGGAGELFFGEGSRLTVL.

The chain recombines TRBV23-1 with TRBJ1-5; 8 nucleotides match TRBD1. TRBV23-1 is labeled an ORF, and its function is uncertain. V lost 3 bases and J lost 1; bases outside the gene matches: 29. The CDR3 has 24 residues. This chain's CDR3 is CASSHRNNGRPTGANGLSNQPQHF. The CDR3 DNA is TGCGCCAGCAGTCATAGGAACAACGGGCGCCCGACAGGGGCGAACGGTTTGAGCAATCAGCCCCAGCATTTT.

The chain uses TRBV3-1 (or the pseudogene TRBV3-2) and TRBJ1-6; D is unclear. Germline V gene sequence: CDR1 LGHDT, CDR2 YNNKEL (reference sequence). This CDR3 has 12 amino acids. Trimming took 4 bases from V and 16 from J, leaving 14 bases between them. The CDR3 DNA follows: TGTGCCAGCAGCCCCCTTGGAGGAGGTCTCCACTTT. As protein: CASSPLGGGLHF.

V usage is TRBV3-1 (or the pseudogene TRBV3-2) and J usage is TRBJ1-3; D not resolved. Germline V CDR1 and CDR2: LGHDT, YNNKEL (reference sequence). Between the trimmed V and J ends, which lost 4 bases and 0 bases, there was a span of 13 bases. The CDR3 contains 16 residues. CDR3: CASSRYSGDSGNTIYF. The DNA of the CDR3 is TGTGCCAGCAGCCGCTATTCCGGAGACTCTGGAAACACCATATATTTT.

This chain joins TRBV4-1 and TRBJ1-3, with 8 bases that match TRBD1. J lost 7 bases, V lost 2 bases, and 7 bases had no gene match. Germline V gives CDR1 MGHRA, CDR2 YSYEKL. CDR3 length: 15 amino acids. The CDR3 nucleotides are TGCGCCAGCAGCCAACCGACAGGGGTAGAGAACACCATATATTTT. Its protein product is CASSQPTGVENTIYF.

V is TRBV7-2 and J is TRBJ1-2, with 9 positions matching TRBD1. The CDR3 loop spans 13 amino acids. The ends lost 5 bases at V and 8 bases at J; junction bases unmatched: 6. CDR1 is SGHTA and CDR2 is FQGNSA in the germline V gene. CDR3 DNA: TGTGCCAGCAGCAGAGGACAGGGGCGAGGCTACACCTTC. Its protein product is CASSRGQGRGYTF.

This clone was seen only a few times. The chain joins TRBV5-1 to TRBJ1-6; D remains unclear. The germline gives CDR1 SGHRS, CDR2 YFSETQ. The CDR3 has 13 amino acids. V was clipped by 4 bases and J by 8 bases, with 10 bases between them. The CDR3 protein is CASSQRGDSPLHF. The CDR3 DNA reads TGCGCCAGCAGCCAAAGAGGAGATTCACCCCTCCACTTT.

This sequence joins TRBV30 and TRBJ1-2; the D gene is possibly TRBD1 (5 bases). Trimming removed 0 bases from V and 2 bases from J, with 13 bases in between. The CDR3 is made up of 15 amino acids. The germline V gene has CDR1 GTSNPN and CDR2 SVGIG (reference sequence). CDR3 amino acids: CAWSVRQITNYGYTF. Written as DNA, the CDR3 is TGTGCCTGGAGTGTACGACAGATAACAAACTATGGCTACACCTTC.